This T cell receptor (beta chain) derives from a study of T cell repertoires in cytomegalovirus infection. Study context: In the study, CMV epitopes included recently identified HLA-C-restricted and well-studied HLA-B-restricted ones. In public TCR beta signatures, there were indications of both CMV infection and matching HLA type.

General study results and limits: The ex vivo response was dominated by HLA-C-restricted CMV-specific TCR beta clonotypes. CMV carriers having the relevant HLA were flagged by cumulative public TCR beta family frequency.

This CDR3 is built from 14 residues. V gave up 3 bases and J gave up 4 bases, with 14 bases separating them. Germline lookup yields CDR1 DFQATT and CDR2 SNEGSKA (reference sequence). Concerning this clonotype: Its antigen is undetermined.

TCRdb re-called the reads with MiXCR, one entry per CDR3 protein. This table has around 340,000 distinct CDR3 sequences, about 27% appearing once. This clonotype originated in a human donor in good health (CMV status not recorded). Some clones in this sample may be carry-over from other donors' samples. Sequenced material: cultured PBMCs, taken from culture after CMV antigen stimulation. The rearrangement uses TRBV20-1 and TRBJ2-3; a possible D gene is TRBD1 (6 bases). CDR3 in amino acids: CSASRSGVADTQYF. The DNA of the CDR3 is TGCAGTGCTAGTCGGTCAGGGGTAGCAGATACGCAGTATTTT.